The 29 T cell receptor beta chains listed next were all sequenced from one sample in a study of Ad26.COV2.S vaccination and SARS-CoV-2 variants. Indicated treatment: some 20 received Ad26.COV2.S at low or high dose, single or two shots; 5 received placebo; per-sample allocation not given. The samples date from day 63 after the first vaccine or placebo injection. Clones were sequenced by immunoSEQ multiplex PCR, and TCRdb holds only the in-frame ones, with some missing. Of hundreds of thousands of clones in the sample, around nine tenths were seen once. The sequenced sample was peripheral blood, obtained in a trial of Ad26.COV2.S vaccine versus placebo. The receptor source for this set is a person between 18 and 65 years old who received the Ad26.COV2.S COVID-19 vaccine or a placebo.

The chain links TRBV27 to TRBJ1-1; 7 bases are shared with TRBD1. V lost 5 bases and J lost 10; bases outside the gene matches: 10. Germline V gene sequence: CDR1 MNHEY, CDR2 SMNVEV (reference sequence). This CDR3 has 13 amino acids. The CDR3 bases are TGTGCCAGCAGTCCTCATGACAGGGAGCTAGCTTTCTTT. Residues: CASSPHDRELAFF.

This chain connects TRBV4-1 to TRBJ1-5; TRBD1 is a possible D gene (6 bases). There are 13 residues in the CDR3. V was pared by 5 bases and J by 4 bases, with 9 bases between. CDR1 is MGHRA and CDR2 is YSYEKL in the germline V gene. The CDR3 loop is CASSRQANQPQHF. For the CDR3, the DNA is TGCGCCAGCAGCAGACAGGCTAATCAGCCCCAGCATTTT.

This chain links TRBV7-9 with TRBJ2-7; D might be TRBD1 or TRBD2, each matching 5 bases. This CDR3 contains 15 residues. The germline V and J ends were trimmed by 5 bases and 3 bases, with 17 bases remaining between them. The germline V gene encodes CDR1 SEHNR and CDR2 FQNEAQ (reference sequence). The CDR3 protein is CASSIWDADFYEQYF. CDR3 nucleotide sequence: TGTGCCAGCAGCATCTGGGACGCAGACTTCTACGAGCAGTACTTC.

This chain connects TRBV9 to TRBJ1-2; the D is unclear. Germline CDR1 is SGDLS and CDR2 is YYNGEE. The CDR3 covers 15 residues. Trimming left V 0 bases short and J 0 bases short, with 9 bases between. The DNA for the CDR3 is TGTGCCAGCAGCGTAGAATCCAGACCTAACTATGGCTACACCTTC. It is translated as CASSVESRPNYGYTF. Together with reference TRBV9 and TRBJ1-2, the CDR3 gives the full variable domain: DSGVTQTPKHLITATGQRVTLRCSPRSGDLSVYWYQQSLDQGLQFLIQYYNGEERAKGNILERFSAQQFPDLHSELNLSSLELGDSALYFCASSVESRPNYGYTFGSGTRLTVV.

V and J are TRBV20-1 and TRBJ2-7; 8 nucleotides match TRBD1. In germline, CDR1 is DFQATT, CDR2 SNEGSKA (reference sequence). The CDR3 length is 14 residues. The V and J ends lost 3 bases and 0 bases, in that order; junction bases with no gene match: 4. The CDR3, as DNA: TGCAGTGCTAGTAGGGGACAGGTCTCCTACGAGCAGTACTTC. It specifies CSASRGQVSYEQYF.

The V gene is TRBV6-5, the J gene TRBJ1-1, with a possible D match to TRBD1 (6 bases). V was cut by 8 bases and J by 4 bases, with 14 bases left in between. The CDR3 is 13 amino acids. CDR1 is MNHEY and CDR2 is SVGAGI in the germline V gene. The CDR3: CASGTLLSTEAFF. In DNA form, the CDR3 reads TGTGCCAGCGGGACACTTTTATCCACTGAAGCTTTCTTT.

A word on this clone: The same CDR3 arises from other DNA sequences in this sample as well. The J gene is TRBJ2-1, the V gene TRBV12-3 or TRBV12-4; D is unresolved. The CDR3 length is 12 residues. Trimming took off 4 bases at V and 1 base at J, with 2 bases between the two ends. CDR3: CASSWSYNEQFF. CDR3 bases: TGTGCCAGCAGTTGGTCCTACAATGAGCAGTTCTTC.

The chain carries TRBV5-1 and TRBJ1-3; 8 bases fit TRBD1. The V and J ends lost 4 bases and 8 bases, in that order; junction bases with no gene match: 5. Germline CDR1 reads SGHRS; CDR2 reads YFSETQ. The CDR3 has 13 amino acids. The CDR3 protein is CASSRTGYDTIYF. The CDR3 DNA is TGCGCCAGCAGCCGGACAGGGTACGACACCATATATTTT.

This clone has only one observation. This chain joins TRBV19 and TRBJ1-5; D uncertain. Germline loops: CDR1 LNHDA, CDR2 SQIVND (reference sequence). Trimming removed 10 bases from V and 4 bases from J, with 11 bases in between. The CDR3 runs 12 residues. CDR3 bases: TGTGCCACCAAGGCGGGAAATCAGCCCCAGCATTTT. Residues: CATKAGNQPQHF.

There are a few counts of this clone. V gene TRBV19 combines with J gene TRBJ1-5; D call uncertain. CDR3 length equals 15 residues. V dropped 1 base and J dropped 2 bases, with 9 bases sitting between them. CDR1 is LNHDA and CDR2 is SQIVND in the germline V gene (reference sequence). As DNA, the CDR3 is TGTGCCAGTAGTATAGGAGGCTTTGGCAATCAGCCCCAGCATTTT. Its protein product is CASSIGGFGNQPQHF.

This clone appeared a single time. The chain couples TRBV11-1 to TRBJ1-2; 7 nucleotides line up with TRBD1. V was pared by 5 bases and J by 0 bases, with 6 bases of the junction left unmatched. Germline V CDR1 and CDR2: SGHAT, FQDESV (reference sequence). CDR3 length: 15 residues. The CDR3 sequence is CASSLNRGANYGYTF. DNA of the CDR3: TGTGCCAGCAGCCTTAACAGGGGAGCTAACTATGGCTACACCTTC.

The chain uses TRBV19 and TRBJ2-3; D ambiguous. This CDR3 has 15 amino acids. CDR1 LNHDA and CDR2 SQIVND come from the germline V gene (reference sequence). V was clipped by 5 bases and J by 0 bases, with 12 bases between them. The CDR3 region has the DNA TGTGCCAGTAGTGCTCAGATGGGCAGCACAGATACGCAGTATTTT. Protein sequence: CASSAQMGSTDTQYF.

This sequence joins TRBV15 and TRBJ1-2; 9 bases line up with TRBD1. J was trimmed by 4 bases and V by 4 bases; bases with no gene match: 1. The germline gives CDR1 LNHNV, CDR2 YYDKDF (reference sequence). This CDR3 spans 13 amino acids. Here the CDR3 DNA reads TGTGCCACCAGCATGGACAGGGGCTATGGCTACACCTTC. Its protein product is CATSMDRGYGYTF.

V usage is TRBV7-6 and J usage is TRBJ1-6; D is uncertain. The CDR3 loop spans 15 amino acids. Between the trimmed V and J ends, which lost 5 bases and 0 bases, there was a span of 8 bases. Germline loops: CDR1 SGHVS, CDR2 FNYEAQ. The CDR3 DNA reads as TGTGCCAGCAGCCGGACCTCCTCCTATAATTCACCCCTCCACTTT. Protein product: CASSRTSSYNSPLHF.

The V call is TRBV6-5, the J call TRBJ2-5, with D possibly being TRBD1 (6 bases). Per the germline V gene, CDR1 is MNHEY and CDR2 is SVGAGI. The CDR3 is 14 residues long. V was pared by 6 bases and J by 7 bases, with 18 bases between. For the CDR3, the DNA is TGTGCCAGCAGACCCCCGGGACGCAGGGGGACCCAGTACTTC. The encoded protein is CASRPPGRRGTQYF.

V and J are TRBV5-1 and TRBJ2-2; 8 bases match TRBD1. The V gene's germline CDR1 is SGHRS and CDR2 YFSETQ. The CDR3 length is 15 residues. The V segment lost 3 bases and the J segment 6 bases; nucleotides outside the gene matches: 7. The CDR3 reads CASSSPTGGSGELFF. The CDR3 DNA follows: TGCGCCAGCAGCTCGCCTACAGGGGGGTCCGGGGAGCTGTTTTTT.

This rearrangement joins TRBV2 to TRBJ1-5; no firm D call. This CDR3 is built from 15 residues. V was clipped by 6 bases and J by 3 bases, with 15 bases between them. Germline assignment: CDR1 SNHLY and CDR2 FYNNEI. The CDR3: CASRELLWDNQPQHF. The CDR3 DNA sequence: TGTGCCAGCAGGGAACTCTTATGGGACAATCAGCCCCAGCATTTT.

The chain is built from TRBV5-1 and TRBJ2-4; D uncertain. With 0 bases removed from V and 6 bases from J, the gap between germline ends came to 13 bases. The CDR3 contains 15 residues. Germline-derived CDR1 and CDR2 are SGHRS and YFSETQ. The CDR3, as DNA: TGCGCCAGCAGCTTGGCGACTTCGGTCAGAAACATTCAGTACTTC. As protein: CASSLATSVRNIQYF.

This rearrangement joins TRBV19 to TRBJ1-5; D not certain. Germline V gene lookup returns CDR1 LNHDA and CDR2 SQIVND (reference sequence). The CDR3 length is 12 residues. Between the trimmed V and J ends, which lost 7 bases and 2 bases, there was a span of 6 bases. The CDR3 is CASTVGNQPQHF. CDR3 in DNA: TGTGCCAGTACAGTGGGCAATCAGCCCCAGCATTTT.

The CDR3, as DNA: TGTGCCAGCAGCTCGGGCTCCCTGGGCGGTGCTTTCTTT. This sequence encodes CASSSGSLGGAFF. The genes are TRBV14 and TRBJ1-1, with D unclear. V lost 5 bases to trimming and J lost 11 bases, with 18 bases between them. CDR1 is SGHDN, CDR2 FVKESK, per germline. This CDR3 has 13 amino acids.

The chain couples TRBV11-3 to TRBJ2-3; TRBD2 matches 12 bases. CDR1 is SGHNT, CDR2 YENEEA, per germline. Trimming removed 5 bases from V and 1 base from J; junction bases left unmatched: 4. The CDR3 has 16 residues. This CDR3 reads CASSKGTSGRTDTQYF. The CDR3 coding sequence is TGTGCCAGCAGCAAGGGGACTAGCGGGCGCACAGATACGCAGTATTTT.

The CDR3 region has the DNA TGTGCCAGCAGCATACAGTATCAGTCTAGCGGGGCTAATGAGCAGTTCTTC. It specifies CASSIQYQSSGANEQFF. This chain links TRBV9 with TRBJ2-1; 9 bases map to TRBD2. The germline V gene encodes CDR1 SGDLS and CDR2 YYNGEE. Trimming cost V 4 bases and J 7 bases; bases outside gene matches: 15. This CDR3 spans 17 amino acids.

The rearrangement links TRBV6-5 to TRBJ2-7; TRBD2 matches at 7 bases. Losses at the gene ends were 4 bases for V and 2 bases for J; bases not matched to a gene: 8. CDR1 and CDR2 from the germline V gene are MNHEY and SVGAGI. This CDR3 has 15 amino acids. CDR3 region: CASSLYSGGPYEQYF. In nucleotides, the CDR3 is TGTGCCAGCAGTTTGTACTCGGGGGGACCCTACGAGCAGTACTTC.

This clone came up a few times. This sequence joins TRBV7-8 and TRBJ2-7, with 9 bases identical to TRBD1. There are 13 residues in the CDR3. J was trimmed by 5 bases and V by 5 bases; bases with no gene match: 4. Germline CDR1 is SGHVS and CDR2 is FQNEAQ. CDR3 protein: CASSQDRGNEQYF. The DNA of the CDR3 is TGTGCCAGCAGCCAGGACAGGGGCAACGAGCAGTACTTC.

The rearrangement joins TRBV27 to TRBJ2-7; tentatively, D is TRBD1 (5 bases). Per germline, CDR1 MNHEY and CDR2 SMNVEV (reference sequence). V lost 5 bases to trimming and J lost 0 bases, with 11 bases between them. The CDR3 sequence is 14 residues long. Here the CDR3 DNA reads TGTGCCAGCAGTGAGGAAGGGGTCTCCTACGAGCAGTACTTC. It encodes CASSEEGVSYEQYF.

The chain's CDR3 is CASSPGRGALYIEQYF. In nucleotides, the CDR3 is TGTGCCAGCAGCCCGGGGAGGGGGGCTTTGTACATCGAGCAGTACTTC. The chain combines TRBV4-2 with TRBJ2-7; D is perhaps TRBD2 (7 bases). CDR1 LGHNA and CDR2 YNFKEQ come from the germline V gene. This CDR3 region has 16 residues. Trimming took 4 bases from V and 6 from J, leaving 22 bases between them.

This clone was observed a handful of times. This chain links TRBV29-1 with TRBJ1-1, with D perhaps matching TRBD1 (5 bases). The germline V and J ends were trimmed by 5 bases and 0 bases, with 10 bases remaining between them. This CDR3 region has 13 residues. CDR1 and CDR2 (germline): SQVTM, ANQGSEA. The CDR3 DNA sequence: TGCAGCGTTCAGGGACTCATGAACACTGAAGCTTTCTTT. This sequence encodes CSVQGLMNTEAFF.

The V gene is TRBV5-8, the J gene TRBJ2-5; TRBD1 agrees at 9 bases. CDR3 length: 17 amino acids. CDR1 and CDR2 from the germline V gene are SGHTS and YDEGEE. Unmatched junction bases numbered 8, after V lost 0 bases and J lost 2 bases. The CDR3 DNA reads TGTGCCAGCAGCTTGGTGTTTGTACAGGGGGCGCAAGAGACCCAGTACTTC. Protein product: CASSLVFVQGAQETQYF.

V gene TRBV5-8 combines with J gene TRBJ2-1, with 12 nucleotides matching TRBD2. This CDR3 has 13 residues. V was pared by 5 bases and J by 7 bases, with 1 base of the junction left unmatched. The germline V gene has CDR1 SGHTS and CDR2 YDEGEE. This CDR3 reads CASRLAGGNEQFF. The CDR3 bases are TGTGCCAGCAGGCTAGCGGGGGGGAATGAGCAGTTCTTC.